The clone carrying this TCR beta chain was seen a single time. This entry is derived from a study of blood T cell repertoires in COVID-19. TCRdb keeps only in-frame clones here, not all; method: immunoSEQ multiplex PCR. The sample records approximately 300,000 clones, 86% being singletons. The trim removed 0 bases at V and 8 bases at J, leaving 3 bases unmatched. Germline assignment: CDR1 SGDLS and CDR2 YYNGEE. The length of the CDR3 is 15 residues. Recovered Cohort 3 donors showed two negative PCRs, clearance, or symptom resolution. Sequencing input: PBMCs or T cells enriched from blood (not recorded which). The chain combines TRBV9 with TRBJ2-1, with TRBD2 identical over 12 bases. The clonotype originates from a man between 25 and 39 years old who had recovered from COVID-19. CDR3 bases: TGTGCCAGCAGCGTAGCACTAGCGGGAGGCGATGAGCAGTTCTTC. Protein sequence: CASSVALAGGDEQFF.